What follows is one TCR beta chain and its context. CDR1 and CDR2 from the germline V gene are GTSNPN and SVGIG (reference sequence). V lost 6 bases and J lost 7; bases outside the gene matches: 12. CDR3 size: 15 residues. The data were taken from a study of T cell changes during pregnancy in multiple sclerosis. Sequencing used immunoSEQ multiplex PCR; TCRdb keeps in-frame clones, though not all of them. Of around 130,000 clones listed, 96% were seen once; the top ten hold more than 0.4%. This chain uses TRBV30 with TRBJ1-6; TRBD1 matches at 7 bases. Sequencing used peripheral blood, obtained after pregnancy. This receptor was taken from a female donor with multiple sclerosis, enrolled in a pregnancy study. DNA for the CDR3: TGTGCCTGTGCGAAAGGGGGCGAAGGAAATTCACCCCTCCACTTT. It yields the protein CACAKGGEGNSPLHF.